This is a list of T cell receptor beta chains from one sample in a study of a mutant IDH1 vaccine in newly diagnosed glioma. TCRdb's table, derived via immunoSEQ multiplex PCR, lists solely in-frame clones and lacks some. The table records about 41,000 clones, 60% to 85% of them present only once. For these receptors, no antigen is known. The specimen was PBMCs, collected from a glioma patient whose treatment included an IDH1 peptide vaccine. The receptors originated from a woman in her thirties or forties with glioma. Some clones in this sample may be carry-over from other donors' samples. The CDR3 runs from the conserved cysteine through the conserved F or W. A D gene is named only where the DNA matches it firmly.

.	TRBV2	TRBJ1-2	CASGSGGQSGYTF
.	TRBV29-1	TRBJ1-4	CSVDGTDGNEKLFF
.	TRBV5-4	TRBJ1-2	CASSLDTANYGYTF
TRBD1	TRBV10-3	TRBJ2-2	CATRDRENLDTGELFF
.	TRBV29-1	TRBJ1-1	CSVDDSWNTEAFF
.	TRBV7-9	TRBJ1-4	CASIAAGNDEKLFF
.	TRBV20-1	TRBJ1-1	CSALPGTEAFF
TRBD1	TRBV7-2	TRBJ1-4	CASSQGQGGEKLFF
.	TRBV9	TRBJ2-3	CASSVAGVGAQYF
.	TRBV19	TRBJ1-2	CASSPTDVNYGYTF
.	TRBV9	TRBJ1-3	CASSVANQPADTIYF
TRBD1	TRBV5-5	TRBJ1-2	CASSRARGGNVSGYTF
.	TRBV7-9	TRBJ2-7	CASSLGNRAYEQYF
TRBD2	TRBV18	TRBJ2-2	CASSPGLAGVGDTGELFF
.	TRBV19	TRBJ1-5	CASIAHFQRGNSNQPQHF
.	TRBV11-1	TRBJ2-5	CASSHRQVQETQYF
TRBD1	TRBV2	TRBJ1-3	CASRRDSNTIYF
.	TRBV30	TRBJ1-2	CAWSAGAYGYTF
.	TRBV4-1	TRBJ2-7	CASSLRGSALEQYF
.	TRBV2	TRBJ1-4	CASSNLGSTNEKLFF
.	TRBV27	TRBJ1-2	CASTQRPQGGYGYTF
TRBD2	TRBV7-2	TRBJ2-3	CASSSGLAGDTQYF
TRBD2	TRBV29-1	TRBJ2-3	CSVVASGSLDTQYF
.	TRBV7-6	TRBJ1-3	CASTLGLFSSGNTIYF
.	TRBV5-6	TRBJ1-2	CASSSGPVRGYTF
.	TRBV7-9	TRBJ2-2	CASSRGRNTGELFF
.	TRBV5-1	TRBJ2-5	CASSLSPRDKQETQYF